The clone carrying this T cell receptor beta chain was seen just once. Its target is not known. The second PCR ran 7 to 11 cycles with a sample-barcoded 5' primer and J-beta primers. One entry per CDR3 protein results from TCRdb running MiXCR on the 5' RACE reads. The data hold 1.5 million or so distinct CDR3 sequences, with 35% to 45% observed a single time. V lost 5 bases to trimming and J lost 6 bases; unmatched junction nucleotides: 24. Germline CDR1 and CDR2: SGHAT and FQNNGV. The CDR3 length is 21 residues. The sample is drawn from a study of blood T cells in healthy people across ages. Study-level background: Using template switching, researchers captured about one barcoded beta molecule for each two T cells.

Study results and limitations: PBMCs were not sorted, which prevented a conclusive comparison of naive versus antigen-experienced cells.

Sequences were obtained from blood. V gene TRBV11-2 combines with J gene TRBJ2-1, with TRBD2 matching 11 bases. The TCR sequence derives from a woman younger than 30 in good health. This CDR3 reads CASSPGFKDRAGTSGSNEQFF. Here the CDR3 DNA reads TGTGCCAGCAGCCCCGGCTTTAAGGACAGGGCCGGGACTAGCGGCAGCAATGAGCAGTTCTTC. The variable domain in full, completed from reference TRBV11-2 and TRBJ2-1, reads EAGVAQSPRYKIIEKRQSVAFWCNPISGHATLYWYQQILGQGPKLLIQFQNNGVVDDSQLPKDRFSAERLKGVDSTLKIQPAKLEDSAVYLCASSPGFKDRAGTSGSNEQFFGPGTRLTVL.